A single sample is the source of the 5 T cell receptor beta chains below, sequenced in a study of tumor and adjacent non-tumor tissue in lung cancer. Three rounds of nested PCR, following a modified ARM-PCR protocol, produced the TCRbeta library. TCRdb reanalysed the multiplex PCR reads using MiXCR and keeps one entry per CDR3 protein. The sample records 71,000 or so distinct CDR3 sequences, approximately 79% being singletons. RNA was extracted from bulk tissue without any cell sorting. Sequenced input: lung tumor tissue. The receptors come from a woman in her forties or fifties with non-small cell lung cancer.

As for this clonotype: The conserved phenylalanine or tryptophan is not found at the CDR3 terminus, so this likely reflects a read error. The DNA is left out, because the CDR3 cannot be placed on it with certainty; the CDR3 is given as TCRdb lists it. J is TRBJ2-2 and V is TRBV4-1; no DNA check was done on the table's D call, TRBD2. From its first to its last residue, the CDR3 has 16 amino acids. The germline gives CDR1 MGHRA, CDR2 YSYEKL. The CDR3 spells CTSNQVTRFRTGELFS.

Regarding this clonotype: The junction departs from germline at one end; a sequencing error may be responsible. The chain carries TRBV6-1 and TRBJ1-1, with a weak D call TRBD1 (6 bases). CDR3 length equals 14 residues. Germline loops: CDR1 MNHNS, CDR2 SASEGT. In DNA, the CDR3 is TGCGCCAGCAGTGGTCGGGGGCGCAGATATGAAGCTTTCTTT. This gives the protein CASSGRGRRYEAFF.

This clonotype appeared a few times. A junction end diverges from the germline sequence, so it may reflect a read error. This chain links TRBV11-2 with TRBJ2-7, with D unclear. The CDR3 length is 13 residues. CDR1 is SGHAT and CDR2 is FQNNGV in the germline V gene. The CDR3 reads CASSLDPREEQYF. DNA of the CDR3: TGTGCCAGCAGCCTAGATCCTCGAGAGGAGCAGTACTTC. Filled out from reference TRBV11-2 and TRBJ2-7, the complete variable domain reads EAGVAQSPRYKIIEKRQSVAFWCNPISGHATLYWYQQILGQGPKLLIQFQNNGVVDDSQLPKDRFSAERLKGVDSTLKIQPAKLEDSAVYLCASSLDPREEQYFGPGTRLTVT.

This clonotype was found many times. This sequence joins TRBV7-3 and TRBJ2-1; no firm D call. V gave up 5 bases and J gave up 1 base, with 15 bases separating them. The CDR3 is made up of 16 amino acids. Germline-derived CDR1 and CDR2 are SGHTA and FQGTGA. CDR3 amino acids: CASSLNSERSYNEQFF. The CDR3 nucleotides are TGTGCCAGCAGCCTAAACTCTGAGAGGTCCTACAATGAGCAGTTCTTC.

With respect to this clonotype: A single base separates this from a much larger clone, so it may be a read error. The chain is built from TRBV5-8 and TRBJ2-3; either TRBD1 or TRBD2 may fit D (5 bases each). Germline loops: CDR1 SGHTS, CDR2 YDEGEE. The CDR3 covers 11 residues. V lost 8 bases and J lost 7, with 11 bases in between. The CDR3: CARTVGHTQYF. The CDR3 region has the DNA TGTGCCAGAACCGTGGGACATACGCAGTATTTT.